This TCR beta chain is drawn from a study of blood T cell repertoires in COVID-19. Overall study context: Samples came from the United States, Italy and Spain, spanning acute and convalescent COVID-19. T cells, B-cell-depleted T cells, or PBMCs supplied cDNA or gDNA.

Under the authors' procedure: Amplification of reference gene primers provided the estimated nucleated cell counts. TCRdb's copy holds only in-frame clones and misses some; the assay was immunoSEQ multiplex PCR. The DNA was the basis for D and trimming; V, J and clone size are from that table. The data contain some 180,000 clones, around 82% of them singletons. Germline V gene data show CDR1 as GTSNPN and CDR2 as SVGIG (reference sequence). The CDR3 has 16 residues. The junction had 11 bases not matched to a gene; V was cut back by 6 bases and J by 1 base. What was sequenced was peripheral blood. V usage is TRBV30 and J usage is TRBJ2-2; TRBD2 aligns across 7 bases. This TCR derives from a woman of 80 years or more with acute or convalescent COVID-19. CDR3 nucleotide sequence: TGTGCCTGCCCCGAGTTCGGGGGGAGGAACACCGGGGAGCTGTTTTTT. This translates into CACPEFGGRNTGELFF.